This T cell receptor (beta chain) came from a study of blood T cell repertoires in COVID-19. Study details: The samples span acute and convalescent COVID-19 from the United States, Italy and Spain. The analysed material was cDNA or gDNA that came from T cells, B-cell-depleted T cells, or PBMCs.

Original processing notes: Estimated nucleated cell counts came from reference gene primer amplification. Only in-frame clones appear in the TCRdb table, and some are missing; sequencing was by immunoSEQ multiplex PCR. The DNA was the basis for D and trimming; V, J and clone size are from that table. The sample shows 200,000 or so clones, 85% of them seen only once. Those enrolled in Seattle joined during active infection and were followed longitudinally afterward. Germline V gene data show CDR1 as MDHEN and CDR2 as SYDVKM. This CDR3 comprises 14 residues. The junction had 7 bases not matched to a gene; V was cut back by 3 bases and J by 8 bases.

The J gene is TRBJ1-2, the V gene TRBV28; the match to TRBD1 covers 9 bases. The origin of this receptor is a man between 60 and 75 years old with COVID-19, enrolled during active disease. Sequencing was done on a sample of peripheral blood. The CDR3 nucleotides are TGTGCCAGCAGTTTGGACAGGGGTGCGTACGGCTACACCTTC. It specifies CASSLDRGAYGYTF.